A single sample gave rise to the 20 T cell receptor beta chains below, sequenced in a study of blood T cell repertoires in COVID-19. Method: immunoSEQ multiplex PCR; TCRdb's copy keeps in-frame clones and lacks some. In the table there are 200,000 to 300,000 clones, roughly 86% of which are singletons. The specimen sequenced was PBMCs or T cells enriched from blood (not recorded which). These receptors all stem from a young woman with acute COVID-19.

The rearrangement links TRBV10-2 to TRBJ2-1; D is perhaps TRBD2 (5 bases). The V gene lost 6 bases and the J gene lost 3 bases, with 12 bases spanning the gap. There are 14 residues in the CDR3. Germline loops: CDR1 WSHSY, CDR2 SAAADI. In nucleotides, the CDR3 is TGCGCCAGCAGAGAGCGGTCGTACTACAATGAGCAGTTCTTC. This translates into CASRERSYYNEQFF.

V is TRBV7-7 and J is TRBJ2-6; 8 bases are shared with TRBD1. The germline gives CDR1 SSHAT, CDR2 FNYEAQ (reference sequence). The CDR3 is made up of 15 amino acids. The junction had 6 bases not matched to a gene; V was cut back by 10 bases and J by 1 base. This CDR3 is CATLDRVSGANVLTF. CDR3 nucleotides: TGTGCCACCCTGGACAGGGTGTCTGGGGCCAACGTCCTGACTTTC.

This clone was recorded only once. This sequence joins TRBV6-1 and TRBJ2-7; no firm D call. V was cut by 2 bases and J by 3 bases, with 8 bases left in between. Looked up from germline, CDR1 is MNHNS and CDR2 is SASEGT. The CDR3 totals 13 residues. The CDR3 protein is CASSERSNYEQYF. The CDR3 DNA reads as TGTGCCAGCAGTGAACGTAGCAACTACGAGCAGTACTTC.

The chain links TRBV7-9 to TRBJ2-2; 12 nucleotides line up with TRBD2. The length of the CDR3 is 18 residues. Germline V lookup: CDR1 SEHNR, CDR2 FQNEAQ (reference sequence). Trimming took 5 bases from V and 1 from J; bases not matched to a gene: 8. The CDR3 DNA reads TGTGCCAGCAGCCAAAAGACTAGCGGGGGTTTGAACACCGGGGAGCTGTTTTTT. As protein: CASSQKTSGGLNTGELFF.

The rearrangement joins TRBV9 to TRBJ2-5; D not resolved. The CDR3 is 12 residues long. Trimming stripped 1 base from V and 5 bases from J, with 6 bases between. The germline CDR1 and CDR2 sequences are SGDLS and YYNGEE. In DNA form, the CDR3 reads TGTGCCAGCAGCGTAAGAGCGGAGACCCAGTACTTC. Encoded protein: CASSVRAETQYF.

V gene TRBV19 combines with J gene TRBJ1-2; no clear D. Trimming took off 5 bases at V and 8 bases at J, with 9 bases between the two ends. The CDR3 extends over 11 amino acids. Germline assignment: CDR1 LNHDA and CDR2 SQIVND (reference sequence). The CDR3: CASSRRGGYTF. For the CDR3, the DNA is TGTGCCAGTAGTCGTAGAGGAGGCTACACCTTC. Looking up the rest from reference TRBV19 and TRBJ1-2 gives the full variable domain: DGGITQSPKYLFRKEGQNVTLSCEQNLNHDAMYWYRQDPGQGLRLIYYSQIVNDFQKGDIAEGYSVSREKKESFPLTVTSAQKNPTAFYLCASSRRGGYTFGSGTRLTVV.

This chain joins TRBV6-5 and TRBJ1-1, with a possible D match to TRBD1 (5 bases). The CDR3 consists of 11 residues. Trimming stripped 6 bases from V and 9 bases from J, with 11 bases between. Germline-derived CDR1 and CDR2 are MNHEY and SVGAGI. CDR3 region: CASSLGHQAFF. In DNA form, the CDR3 reads TGTGCCAGCAGCCTTGGACATCAAGCTTTCTTT.

The chain is built from TRBV7-9 and TRBJ1-6, with unresolved D. The CDR3 spans 15 residues. V was cut by 10 bases and J by 10 bases, with 23 bases left in between. Germline lookup yields CDR1 SEHNR and CDR2 FQNEAQ (reference sequence). CDR3 region: CAIHRLNSRDSPLHF. In DNA form, the CDR3 reads TGTGCCATCCATCGCCTTAACAGTCGAGACTCACCCCTCCACTTT.

The chain recombines TRBV5-1 with TRBJ2-3; the match to TRBD1 covers 7 bases. There are 15 residues in the CDR3. From germline, CDR1 is SGHRS and CDR2 YFSETQ. V lost 6 bases and J lost 2; bases outside the gene matches: 9. This chain's CDR3 is CASMSRDRFTDTQYF. The CDR3 DNA reads TGCGCCAGCATGAGTCGGGACAGATTCACAGATACGCAGTATTTT.

The chain recombines TRBV2 with TRBJ1-6, with D tentatively TRBD1 (5 bases). Between the trimmed V and J ends, which lost 4 bases and 10 bases, there was a span of 11 bases. CDR1 is SNHLY, CDR2 FYNNEI, per germline. The CDR3 spans 13 residues. The CDR3 nucleotides are TGTGCCAGCAGTGGGCAGGGCGAATCACCCCTCCACTTT. Encoded protein: CASSGQGESPLHF.

A single count supports this clone. The chain joins TRBV28 to TRBJ1-5, with D tentatively TRBD1 (6 bases). Germline V CDR1 and CDR2: MDHEN, SYDVKM. V lost 4 bases to trimming and J lost 3 bases, with 13 bases between them. The CDR3 is made up of 15 amino acids. Here the CDR3 reads CASSSNTGTNQPQHF. As DNA, the CDR3 is TGTGCCAGCAGTTCGAACACAGGGACCAATCAGCCCCAGCATTTT. Complete variable domain (other parts from reference TRBV28 and TRBJ1-5): DVKVTQSSRYLVKRTGEKVFLECVQDMDHENMFWYRQDPGLGLRLIYFSYDVKMKEKGDIPEGYSVSREKKERFSLILESASTNQTSMYLCASSSNTGTNQPQHFGDGTRLSIL.

The chain employs TRBV7-2 and TRBJ1-2; possible D gene TRBD1, 6 bases. With 2 bases removed from V and 5 bases from J, the gap between germline ends came to 18 bases. This CDR3 has 16 residues. In germline, CDR1 is SGHTA, CDR2 FQGNSA. The DNA for the CDR3 is TGTGCCAGCAGCTTACCCTACAGGGATGAGACGTATGGCTACACCTTC. This encodes CASSLPYRDETYGYTF.

The CDR3 is CSAKSGGEQFF. As DNA, the CDR3 is TGCAGTGCTAAGAGCGGGGGTGAGCAGTTCTTC. The chain couples TRBV20-1 to TRBJ2-1; 8 bases align to TRBD2. CDR1 DFQATT and CDR2 SNEGSKA come from the germline V gene (reference sequence). This CDR3 has 11 amino acids. The junction had 2 bases not matched to a gene; V was cut back by 4 bases and J by 9 bases.

The chain has TRBV5-1 and TRBJ1-3; TRBD1 matches 7 bases. With 5 bases clipped from V and 0 bases from J, the junction kept 11 bases outside the gene matches. This CDR3 contains 17 residues. Per the germline V gene, CDR1 is SGHRS and CDR2 is YFSETQ. The CDR3 DNA follows: TGCGCCAGCAGACAACTCACAGGGGCGAGCTCTGGAAACACCATATATTTT. Protein product: CASRQLTGASSGNTIYF.

The chain recombines TRBV2 with TRBJ1-2; 7 nucleotides align to TRBD1. In germline, CDR1 is SNHLY, CDR2 FYNNEI. J was trimmed by 7 bases and V by 0 bases; bases with no gene match: 11. The CDR3 runs 16 residues. The CDR3 DNA reads TGTGCCAGCAGTGAAGCGCTTAGAGGGGGCGCGGGTGGCTACACCTTC. The encoded protein is CASSEALRGGAGGYTF.

This chain joins TRBV5-1 and TRBJ1-6; maybe TRBD1 (6 bases). Germline loops: CDR1 SGHRS, CDR2 YFSETQ. The CDR3 consists of 15 residues. V was clipped by 2 bases and J by 12 bases, with 18 bases between them. The CDR3 DNA reads TGCGCCAGCAGCTTACTAGGCGGGGGCACTAAACCCCTCCACTTT. Amino acid sequence: CASSLLGGGTKPLHF. The full variable domain, its missing parts supplied by reference TRBV5-1 and TRBJ1-6, is KAGVTQTPRYLIKTRGQQVTLSCSPISGHRSVSWYQQTPGQGLQFLFEYFSETQRNKGNFPGRFSGRQFSNSRSEMNVSTLELGDSALYLCASSLLGGGTKPLHFGNGTRLTVT.

This chain uses TRBV30 with TRBJ2-1; D ambiguous. Trimming stripped 2 bases from V and 3 bases from J, with 11 bases between. The CDR3 is made up of 14 amino acids. The germline V gene has CDR1 GTSNPN and CDR2 SVGIG (reference sequence). The CDR3 sequence: CAWSRERDYNEQFF. The DNA for the CDR3 is TGTGCCTGGAGTCGCGAACGCGACTACAATGAGCAGTTCTTC.

V gene TRBV30 combines with J gene TRBJ1-3; D is unresolved. V was shortened by 4 bases and J by 9 bases, with 13 bases between the two germline ends. CDR3 length: 12 residues. Germline V gene sequence: CDR1 GTSNPN, CDR2 SVGIG (reference sequence). The CDR3 nucleotides read TGTGCCTGGAACAGAATGGAATTCACCATATATTTT. It specifies CAWNRMEFTIYF.

This clone showed up just a few times. The J gene is TRBJ2-7, the V gene TRBV5-1, with 12 bases matching TRBD2. The CDR3 has 15 amino acids. With 3 bases clipped from V and 4 bases from J, the junction kept 5 bases outside the gene matches. CDR1 and CDR2 from the germline V gene are SGHRS and YFSETQ. The CDR3: CASSWTSGALYEQYF. The CDR3 DNA reads as TGCGCCAGCAGCTGGACTAGCGGGGCCTTGTACGAGCAGTACTTC.

This chain links TRBV5-1 with TRBJ1-1; TRBD1 might be the D (6 bases). Per germline, CDR1 SGHRS and CDR2 YFSETQ. Trimming removed 4 bases at V and 2 bases at J, with 12 bases between. The CDR3 length is 14 residues. The CDR3 region has the DNA TGCGCCAGCAGCGCCGACAGGTACAACACTGAAGCTTTCTTT. It encodes CASSADRYNTEAFF.